Presented here are 21 T cell receptor beta chains from one specimen sequenced in a study of T cell responses to AZD1222 COVID-19 vaccine. The table came from immunoSEQ multiplex PCR; TCRdb's copy has only in-frame clones and leaves some out. The repertoire holds over 85,000 clones, with about 85% as singletons. The specimen was peripheral blood, collected on day 0 of AZD1222 vaccination. These receptors were collected from an adult in good health.

The chain combines TRBV7-8 with TRBJ2-7; 10 positions agree with TRBD2. Germline loops: CDR1 SGHVS, CDR2 FQNEAQ. CDR3 length equals 15 residues. The V gene end was trimmed by 5 bases and the J gene end by 4 bases; junction bases not matched to a gene: 8. As DNA, the CDR3 is TGTGCCAGCAGCCTTTCTCCTAGCGGGAGTTACGAGCAGTACTTC. It is translated as CASSLSPSGSYEQYF.

The chain joins TRBV19 to TRBJ2-2; D gene unclear. Germline V gene lookup returns CDR1 LNHDA and CDR2 SQIVND (reference sequence). CDR3 size: 16 residues. The germline V and J ends were trimmed by 4 bases and 2 bases, with 14 bases remaining between them. The CDR3 nucleotides are TGTGCCAGTAGTAGCGCAGGCACTCGCAACACCGGGGAGCTGTTTTTT. It translates to CASSSAGTRNTGELFF.

This sequence joins TRBV6-6 and TRBJ2-1, with D tentatively TRBD1 (6 bases). The CDR3 loop spans 14 amino acids. Trimming left V 2 bases short and J 8 bases short, with 13 bases between. CDR1 and CDR2 (germline): MNHNY, SVGAGI (reference sequence). Here the CDR3 DNA reads TGTGCCAGCAGTTACGGGCCGGACAGTGATGAGCAGTTCTTC. It is translated as CASSYGPDSDEQFF.

The genes are TRBV6-1 and TRBJ1-2, with D maybe TRBD1 (6 bases). The CDR3 runs to 16 residues. Trimming stripped 3 bases from V and 4 bases from J, with 18 bases between. CDR1 and CDR2 (germline): MNHNS, SASEGT. The CDR3 nucleotides read TGTGCCAGCAGTGACCCCGGAGGGGGGGTCGGCTATGGCTACACCTTC. Residues: CASSDPGGGVGYGYTF.

The sample holds one count of this clone. The chain links TRBV28 to TRBJ2-7, with TRBD1 identical over 11 bases. Germline CDR1 MDHEN, CDR2 SYDVKM. The J segment lost 0 bases and the V segment lost 3 bases, leaving 7 bases of the junction unmatched. The CDR3 runs 17 residues. DNA of the CDR3: TGTGCCAGCAGTTTGGACAGGGGGCTTTCTAGCTCCTACGAGCAGTACTTC. Amino acids: CASSLDRGLSSSYEQYF. Based on the CDR3 plus reference TRBV28 and TRBJ2-7, the full variable domain is DVKVTQSSRYLVKRTGEKVFLECVQDMDHENMFWYRQDPGLGLRLIYFSYDVKMKEKGDIPEGYSVSREKKERFSLILESASTNQTSMYLCASSLDRGLSSSYEQYFGPGTRLTVT.

This clone was observed once. The chain joins TRBV11-2 to TRBJ2-7; 11 bases agree with TRBD2. Germline CDR1 reads SGHAT; CDR2 reads FQNNGV. This CDR3 is built from 16 residues. J gave up 2 bases and V 3 bases, and 6 bases lay outside the gene matches. DNA of the CDR3: TGTGCCAGCAGCTTGGTCGGGACTAGCGGAACCTACGAGCAGTACTTC. Protein: CASSLVGTSGTYEQYF.

The rearrangement joins TRBV3-1 (or the pseudogene TRBV3-2) to TRBJ2-3; 8 nucleotides align to TRBD2. CDR3 length: 16 residues. Per the germline V gene, CDR1 is LGHDT and CDR2 is YNNKEL (reference sequence). With 5 bases clipped from V and 7 bases from J, the junction kept 14 bases outside the gene matches. The DNA for the CDR3 is TGTGCCAGCAGCAACCAAGGGCGGGGGGCCTGGAATACGCAGTATTTT. Encoded protein: CASSNQGRGAWNTQYF.

The chain uses TRBV5-1 and TRBJ2-2, with D tentatively TRBD2 (6 bases). This CDR3 spans 16 amino acids. CDR1 and CDR2 (germline): SGHRS, YFSETQ. Trimming left V 4 bases short and J 4 bases short, with 17 bases between. CDR3 region: CASSGGTGRFTGELFF. In nucleotides, the CDR3 is TGCGCCAGCAGCGGGGGGACGGGTCGATTCACCGGGGAGCTGTTTTTT.

With respect to this clone: Sequence at one end of the junction differs from germline and may be a read error. The CDR3 is CATSRAGGPYEQFF. The CDR3 bases are TGTGCCACCAGTCGAGCGGGAGGGCCATATGAGCAGTTCTTC. The J gene is TRBJ2-1, the V gene TRBV2, with 10 positions matching TRBD2. Germline values: CDR1 SNHLY, CDR2 FYNNEI. This CDR3 has 14 residues.

The chain links TRBV7-9 to TRBJ2-1; no firm D call. This CDR3 is built from 13 residues. V lost 1 base to trimming and J lost 5 bases, with 6 bases between them. Germline CDR1 and CDR2: SEHNR and FQNEAQ (reference sequence). CDR3 residues: CASSLGADNEQFF. CDR3 DNA: TGTGCCAGCAGCTTAGGGGCAGACAATGAGCAGTTCTTC.

The chain combines TRBV28 with TRBJ1-2; unclear D gene. This CDR3 spans 13 amino acids. With 10 bases removed from V and 5 bases from J, the gap between germline ends came to 17 bases. Per germline, CDR1 MDHEN and CDR2 SYDVKM. The CDR3, as DNA: TGTGCCATCAGGCCGAGCGCGGATTATGGCTACACCTTC. Translation: CAIRPSADYGYTF.

The CDR3 nucleotides are TGTGCCAGCAGGGCGAGCGTTTCTGGGGCCAACGTCCTGACTTTC. Its translation is CASRASVSGANVLTF. V is TRBV7-9 and J is TRBJ2-6; D is unresolved. Germline V gene sequence: CDR1 SEHNR, CDR2 FQNEAQ (reference sequence). Trimming removed 6 bases at V and 1 base at J, with 10 bases between. The CDR3 loop spans 15 amino acids. Based on the CDR3 plus reference TRBV7-9 and TRBJ2-6, the full variable domain is DTGVSQNPRHKITKRGQNVTFRCDPISEHNRLYWYRQTLGQGPEFLTYFQNEAQLEKSRLLSDRFSAERPKGSFSTLEIQRTEQGDSAMYLCASRASVSGANVLTFGAGSRLTVL.

This clone came up once. The J gene is TRBJ2-7, the V gene TRBV5-1; 14 bases match TRBD2. The CDR3 totals 16 residues. Germline V CDR1 and CDR2: SGHRS, YFSETQ. After removal of 4 bases from V and 5 bases from J, the junction contained 8 bases not matched to a gene. DNA of the CDR3: TGCGCCAGCAGCCCGGGACTAGCGGGAGTAGTAAACGAGCAGTACTTC. Protein: CASSPGLAGVVNEQYF.

The V gene is TRBV18, the J gene TRBJ2-3; the D is unclear. Germline V gene data show CDR1 as KGHSH and CDR2 as LQKENI. The length of the CDR3 is 14 residues. The V gene lost 3 bases and the J gene lost 2 bases, with 9 bases spanning the gap. CDR3 in DNA: TGTGCCAGCTCACCGGAAAGTGCCACAGATACGCAGTATTTT. Protein product: CASSPESATDTQYF.

V is TRBV5-5 and J is TRBJ2-2; D gene uncertain. The CDR3 is made up of 16 amino acids. Germline CDR1 SGHKS, CDR2 YYEKEE (reference sequence). The germline V and J ends were trimmed by 1 base and 3 bases, with 13 bases remaining between them. The CDR3 DNA is TGTGCCAGCAGCTTGTTCGGTAGGATCGACACCGGGGAGCTGTTTTTT. Its protein is CASSLFGRIDTGELFF.

The gene calls are TRBV7-2 and TRBJ2-7; D not resolved. The CDR3 length is 15 residues. The V end was cut by 2 bases, the J end by 0 bases, with 11 bases between. Germline CDR1 is SGHTA and CDR2 is FQGNSA. The DNA of the CDR3 is TGTGCCAGCAGCTTAATGGGCAGTCCCTCCTACGAGCAGTACTTC. Translating gives CASSLMGSPSYEQYF.

The rearrangement joins TRBV7-2 to TRBJ2-1, with D perhaps being TRBD1 or TRBD2 (5 bases each). CDR3 length: 14 residues. V shed 2 bases and J shed 8 bases, with 13 bases lying between them. Germline V gives CDR1 SGHTA, CDR2 FQGNSA. As DNA, the CDR3 is TGTGCCAGCAGCTTAAAGGGGACGGGTTATGAGCAGTTCTTC. This encodes CASSLKGTGYEQFF. The full variable domain, its missing parts supplied by reference TRBV7-2 and TRBJ2-1, is GAGVSQSPSNKVTEKGKDVELRCDPISGHTALYWYRQSLGQGLEFLIYFQGNSAPDKSGLPSDRFSAERTGGSVSTLTIQRTQQEDSAVYLCASSLKGTGYEQFFGPGTRLTVL.

The chain recombines TRBV9 with TRBJ2-1, with D possibly TRBD2 on 6 matching bases. The CDR3 contains 15 residues. The V gene's germline CDR1 is SGDLS and CDR2 YYNGEE. V was shortened by 4 bases and J by 6 bases, with 17 bases between the two germline ends. CDR3 residues: CASSPQDPAGNEQFF. The DNA of the CDR3 is TGTGCCAGCAGCCCGCAGGACCCAGCGGGCAATGAGCAGTTCTTC.

V usage is TRBV19 and J usage is TRBJ2-7, with 8 nucleotides matching TRBD2. The CDR3 covers 14 residues. Germline V CDR1 and CDR2: LNHDA, SQIVND (reference sequence). Trimming took 8 bases from V and 6 from J; bases not matched to a gene: 12. CDR3 sequence (DNA): TGTGCCAGTGCCCTAAATGCGGGAGGCTCCGAGCAGTACTTC. It encodes CASALNAGGSEQYF.

J is TRBJ2-3 and V is TRBV28; the D call may be TRBD1 or TRBD2 (5 bases each). Germline CDR1 and CDR2: MDHEN and SYDVKM. The CDR3 has 15 amino acids. V lost 2 bases, J lost 0 bases, and 9 bases lay in between. The CDR3 region has the DNA TGTGCCAGCAGTTTAGAGGGACGTAGCACAGATACGCAGTATTTT. Encoded protein: CASSLEGRSTDTQYF.

The chain couples TRBV6-1 to TRBJ2-1; 8 positions match TRBD2. V lost 1 base to trimming and J lost 2 bases; unmatched junction nucleotides: 4. This CDR3 spans 16 amino acids. The germline V gene has CDR1 MNHNS and CDR2 SASEGT. The CDR3 DNA reads as TGTGCCAGCAGTGAAGAGACGACTAGCGCCTACAATGAGCAGTTCTTC. This codes for CASSEETTSAYNEQFF.